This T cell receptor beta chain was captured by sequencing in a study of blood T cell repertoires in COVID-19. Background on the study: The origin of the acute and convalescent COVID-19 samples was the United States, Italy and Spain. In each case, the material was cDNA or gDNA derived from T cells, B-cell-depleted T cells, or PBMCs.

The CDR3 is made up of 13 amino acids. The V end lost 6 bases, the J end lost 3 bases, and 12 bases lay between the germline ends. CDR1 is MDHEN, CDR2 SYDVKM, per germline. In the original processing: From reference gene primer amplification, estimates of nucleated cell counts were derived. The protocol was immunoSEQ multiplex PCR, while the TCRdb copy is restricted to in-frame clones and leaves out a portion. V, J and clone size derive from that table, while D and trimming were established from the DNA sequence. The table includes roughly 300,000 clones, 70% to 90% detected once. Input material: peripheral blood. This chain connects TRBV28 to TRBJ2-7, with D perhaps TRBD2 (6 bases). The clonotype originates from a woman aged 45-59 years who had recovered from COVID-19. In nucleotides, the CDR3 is TGTGCCAGCAGAACGGGGGTCGTCTACGAGCAGTACTTC. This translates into CASRTGVVYEQYF.